This TCR beta chain was observed in a study of blood T cells in healthy people across ages. Study at large: About one barcoded beta molecule per two T cells came from capture by template switching. Whole-study findings and limits: Higher diversity and more naive CD4+ cells were features of long-lived donors, compared to aged donors.

Each individual donor underwent a draw of 8.5 to 10 milliliters of peripheral blood. This clonotype was seen only a few times. Its antigen is not identified. A second about 6 to 12 cycle PCR used barcoded and J-beta primers. The template-switch adaptor was a 5' adaptor with 12 random nucleotides. It tagged each cDNA molecule. TCRdb redid the calling of the 5' RACE reads with MiXCR, one entry per CDR3 protein. The top ten clones hold approximately 15% of a sample with 550,000 to 800,000 distinct CDR3 sequences, about 34% of them seen once. J was trimmed by 4 bases and V by 1 base; bases with no gene match: 5. Germline lookup yields CDR1 DFQATT and CDR2 SNEGSKA (reference sequence). The CDR3 length is 15 residues.

The rearrangement joins TRBV20-1 to TRBJ2-7, with 12 bases fitting TRBD2. The receptor comes from a woman of 80 years or more in good health. Sequenced material: blood. CDR3 protein: CSARGPSGGAYEQYF. For the CDR3, the DNA is TGCAGTGCTAGAGGCCCTAGCGGGGGGGCATACGAGCAGTACTTC.